The 5 T cell receptor beta chains listed next were all sequenced from one sample in a study of OX40 agonist ivuxolimab in advanced cancers. Assay: immunoSEQ multiplex PCR; the TCRdb copy retains only in-frame clones and omits some. In the table there are 65,000 to 95,000 clones, around 87% of which are singletons. Sequenced material: CD4+ or CD8+ T cells sorted from blood, taken in a trial of the OX40 agonist ivuxolimab. The receptors shown here come from an adult with an advanced solid tumor such as melanoma, head and neck, liver or kidney cancer.

V usage is TRBV9 and J usage is TRBJ2-7, with D possibly TRBD2 on 5 matching bases. Trimming removed 0 bases at V and 2 bases at J, with 15 bases between. Germline CDR1 SGDLS, CDR2 YYNGEE. The CDR3 is 16 residues long. CDR3 sequence: CASSVGPQLDPYEQYF. In nucleotides, the CDR3 is TGTGCCAGCAGCGTAGGCCCTCAACTAGACCCCTACGAGCAGTACTTC.

The V and J genes are TRBV7-2 and TRBJ2-7; D is perhaps TRBD1 or TRBD2 (5 bases each). This CDR3 contains 17 residues. The V end lost 2 bases, the J end lost 2 bases, and 19 bases lay between the germline ends. CDR1 SGHTA and CDR2 FQGNSA come from the germline V gene. For the CDR3, the DNA is TGTGCCAGCAGCTTAATCCCTGGGACCGTCTCGGCCTACGAGCAGTACTTC. It codes for CASSLIPGTVSAYEQYF.

The V and J genes are TRBV5-1 and TRBJ2-1, with unresolved D. V lost 4 bases and J lost 8, with 13 bases in between. The CDR3 consists of 13 residues. The germline gives CDR1 SGHRS, CDR2 YFSETQ. This chain's CDR3 is CASSDGVPYEQFF. The DNA of the CDR3 is TGCGCCAGCAGCGATGGGGTCCCCTATGAGCAGTTCTTC.

V gene TRBV2 combines with J gene TRBJ1-3, with D possibly TRBD1 on 5 matching bases. Deletions cut 1 base from V and 0 bases from J, with 10 bases between. The CDR3 is 16 amino acids. CDR1 is SNHLY and CDR2 is FYNNEI in the germline V gene. CDR3 sequence: CASSEGQGPSGNTIYF. In nucleotides, the CDR3 is TGTGCCAGCAGTGAAGGGCAGGGTCCCTCTGGAAACACCATATATTTT.

Comment on this clone: In the same sample, other DNA sequences code for this CDR3. The V call is TRBV5-1, the J call TRBJ1-3; 7 bases agree with TRBD1. CDR1 SGHRS and CDR2 YFSETQ come from the germline V gene. The CDR3 spans 16 residues. The junction had 6 bases not matched to a gene; V was cut back by 3 bases and J by 0 bases. In DNA, the CDR3 is TGCGCCAGCAGCTCGGGACAGCCTTACTCTGGAAACACCATATATTTT. This gives the protein CASSSGQPYSGNTIYF.